The subject of this entry is one T cell receptor beta chain. The junction departs from the called germline gene at one end, perhaps through a read error. The sample comes from a study of cytomegalovirus exposure and HLA in healthy donors. The CDR3 extends over 17 amino acids. Germline CDR1 SEHNR, CDR2 FQNEAQ (reference sequence). This PCR relied on a set of 60 Vbeta primers and 13 Jbeta primers. Sequenced by immunoSEQ multiplex PCR; TCRdb stores in-frame clones only, minus some. The sample yields about 170,000 clones, about 59% seen once. The material sequenced was PBMCs. The chain combines TRBV7-9 with TRBJ1-1; 8 bases agree with TRBD1. This TCR derives from a man aged 35 to 55 in good health and CMV-seronegative. CDR3 sequence: CSSSSRPGTGMNTEAFF. CDR3 DNA: TGTTCCAGCAGCTCCCGTCCCGGGACAGGAATGAACACTGAAGCTTTCTTT.